These 27 T cell receptor beta chains originate from one sample sequenced in a study of blood T cell repertoires in COVID-19. The data were produced by immunoSEQ multiplex PCR, yet TCRdb's version contains in-frame clones alone and is incomplete. The table lists some 260,000 clones, approximately 85% of them singletons, with roughly 0.8% in the top ten. Sequenced input: peripheral blood. Receptor source: a woman in her twenties or thirties with acute or convalescent COVID-19.

This clone was observed once. V usage is TRBV19 and J usage is TRBJ2-1, with 12 bases aligning to TRBD2. The ends lost 3 bases at V and 7 bases at J; junction bases unmatched: 7. The CDR3 covers 16 residues. Looked up from germline, CDR1 is LNHDA and CDR2 is SQIVND (reference sequence). The CDR3 here is CASSIRGTSGWNEQFF. CDR3 DNA sequence: TGTGCCAGTAGTATCCGAGGGACTAGCGGGTGGAATGAGCAGTTCTTC. Filled out from reference TRBV19 and TRBJ2-1, the complete variable domain reads DGGITQSPKYLFRKEGQNVTLSCEQNLNHDAMYWYRQDPGQGLRLIYYSQIVNDFQKGDIAEGYSVSREKKESFPLTVTSAQKNPTAFYLCASSIRGTSGWNEQFFGPGTRLTVL.

This chain connects TRBV3-1 (or the pseudogene TRBV3-2) to TRBJ1-6; no clear D gene. The germline gives CDR1 LGHDT, CDR2 YNNKEL (reference sequence). CDR3 length: 17 amino acids. The V end lost 0 bases, the J end lost 0 bases, and 9 bases lay between the germline ends. The CDR3 sequence is CASSQDGQSSYNSPLHF. Written as DNA, the CDR3 is TGTGCCAGCAGCCAAGATGGGCAGAGCTCCTATAATTCACCCCTCCACTTT.

The chain employs TRBV9 and TRBJ1-3; perhaps TRBD1 as D (5 bases). Germline values: CDR1 SGDLS, CDR2 YYNGEE. Deletions cut 2 bases from V and 1 base from J, with 13 bases between. The CDR3 is 16 amino acids. The DNA of the CDR3 is TGTGCCAGCAGCGTGGGACTTCTGAAGTCTGGAAACACCATATATTTT. As protein: CASSVGLLKSGNTIYF.

This clone was seen just once. J is TRBJ2-7 and V is TRBV6-5; D gene unclear. The CDR3 consists of 13 residues. Germline-derived CDR1 and CDR2 are MNHEY and SVGAGI. V shed 5 bases and J shed 3 bases, with 11 bases lying between them. CDR3 sequence: CASSNTAYYEQYF. The CDR3, as DNA: TGTGCCAGCAGTAACACAGCATACTACGAGCAGTACTTC.

This clone was counted a single time. The V and J genes are TRBV9 and TRBJ2-1; D may be TRBD1 (5 bases). V lost 0 bases and J lost 2, with 9 bases in between. CDR1 and CDR2 from the germline V gene are SGDLS and YYNGEE. The CDR3 spans 15 residues. CDR3 loop: CASSVAGHPYNEQFF. The CDR3 DNA is TGTGCCAGCAGCGTAGCTGGACACCCCTACAATGAGCAGTTCTTC. The full variable domain, with the rest looked up from reference TRBV9 and TRBJ2-1, is DSGVTQTPKHLITATGQRVTLRCSPRSGDLSVYWYQQSLDQGLQFLIQYYNGEERAKGNILERFSAQQFPDLHSELNLSSLELGDSALYFCASSVAGHPYNEQFFGPGTRLTVL.

The chain couples TRBV5-4 to TRBJ2-1; 7 nucleotides agree with TRBD2. Germline CDR1 and CDR2: SGHNT and YYREEE (reference sequence). The V and J ends lost 4 bases and 5 bases, in that order; junction bases with no gene match: 3. The CDR3 totals 13 residues. The CDR3 loop reads CASSGLADNEQFF. CDR3 coding DNA: TGTGCCAGCAGCGGGCTAGCGGACAATGAGCAGTTCTTC.

This sequence joins TRBV7-6 and TRBJ2-1, with 16 bases identical to TRBD2. The CDR3 has 18 amino acids. The V and J ends lost 4 bases and 2 bases, in that order; junction bases with no gene match: 5. CDR1 and CDR2 from the germline V gene are SGHVS and FNYEAQ. The CDR3 loop is CASSSTGTSGRAYNEQFF. CDR3 nucleotides: TGTGCCAGCAGCTCCACCGGGACTAGCGGGAGGGCCTACAATGAGCAGTTCTTC.

This clone has just one count. This sequence joins TRBV10-3 and TRBJ2-1; D is perhaps TRBD2 (5 bases). V was cut by 10 bases and J by 0 bases, with 10 bases left in between. This CDR3 contains 13 residues. Germline CDR1 and CDR2: ENHRY and SYGVKD. The CDR3 sequence: CATSGTSYNEQFF. The CDR3 coding sequence is TGTGCCACCAGCGGTACCTCCTACAATGAGCAGTTCTTC.

The gene calls are TRBV5-1 and TRBJ2-7, with D unresolved. The V and J ends lost 0 bases and 0 bases respectively, with 10 bases between them. The CDR3 loop spans 15 amino acids. Germline values: CDR1 SGHRS, CDR2 YFSETQ. The CDR3 protein is CASSLAIASSYEQYF. For the CDR3, the DNA is TGCGCCAGCAGCTTGGCAATTGCCAGCTCCTACGAGCAGTACTTC.

V usage is TRBV6-2 or TRBV6-3 and J usage is TRBJ2-7; 8 positions agree with TRBD1. V lost 6 bases, J lost 6 bases, and 10 bases stayed unmatched. CDR3 length equals 14 residues. CDR1 MNHEY and CDR2 SVGEGT come from the germline V gene. CDR3 protein: CASSRAGGKGEQYF. The CDR3 coding sequence is TGTGCCAGCAGCCGGGCAGGGGGCAAGGGCGAGCAGTACTTC.

The chain recombines TRBV5-6 with TRBJ2-1; 12 nucleotides match TRBD2. Unmatched junction bases numbered 7, after V lost 0 bases and J lost 6 bases. Germline V gives CDR1 SGHDT, CDR2 YYEEEE. This CDR3 has 17 amino acids. The CDR3 bases are TGTGCCAGCAGCTTGGGTACGGGACTAGCGGGTCGCAATGAGCAGTTCTTC. This gives the protein CASSLGTGLAGRNEQFF. Full variable domain (outside the CDR3, taken from reference TRBV5-6 and TRBJ2-1): DAGVTQSPTHLIKTRGQQVTLRCSPKSGHDTVSWYQQALGQGPQFIFQYYEEEERQRGNFPDRFSGHQFPNYSSELNVNALLLGDSALYLCASSLGTGLAGRNEQFFGPGTRLTVL.

This CDR3 reads CASSQDYSAHNEQFF. The CDR3 coding sequence is TGTGCCAGCAGCCAAGATTATAGCGCTCACAATGAGCAGTTCTTC. The V call is TRBV14, the J call TRBJ2-1; D is possibly TRBD2 (5 bases). The V end lost 0 bases, the J end lost 5 bases, and 11 bases lay between the germline ends. The CDR3 is 15 amino acids. Per germline, CDR1 SGHDN and CDR2 FVKESK.

This clone was seen just once. The V gene is TRBV28, the J gene TRBJ1-1; a weak D match, TRBD1 (5 bases). Trimming stripped 6 bases from V and 3 bases from J, with 20 bases between. CDR3 length equals 16 residues. Germline CDR1 MDHEN, CDR2 SYDVKM. The CDR3 region is CASSPGGGAGDTEAFF. In nucleotides, the CDR3 is TGTGCCAGCAGCCCCGGAGGTGGGGCGGGGGACACTGAAGCTTTCTTT.

The chain employs TRBV19 and TRBJ1-5; D is undetermined. This CDR3 is built from 15 residues. Trimming took 3 bases from V and 6 from J, leaving 15 bases between them. CDR1 and CDR2 from the germline V gene are LNHDA and SQIVND (reference sequence). Here the CDR3 reads CASSIPGLVVQPQHF. CDR3 sequence (DNA): TGTGCCAGTAGTATTCCCGGACTGGTGGTTCAGCCCCAGCATTTT.

This clone has a single count. The V gene is TRBV30, the J gene TRBJ1-5; maybe TRBD1 (5 bases). Trimming took off 0 bases at V and 6 bases at J, with 12 bases between the two ends. Looked up from germline, CDR1 is GTSNPN and CDR2 is SVGIG (reference sequence). CDR3 length: 14 residues. CDR3 DNA sequence: TGTGCCTGGAGTGTAGGCAGGGTAGGTCAGCCCCAGCATTTT. Translating it yields CAWSVGRVGQPQHF.

This clone was recorded once. The chain is built from TRBV7-9 and TRBJ2-1, with D maybe TRBD2 (6 bases). Looked up from germline, CDR1 is SEHNR and CDR2 is FQNEAQ (reference sequence). The CDR3 totals 14 residues. V dropped 2 bases and J dropped 2 bases, with 7 bases sitting between them. The CDR3 DNA sequence: TGTGCCAGCAGCTTAACGGGGGCCTACAATGAGCAGTTCTTC. Its protein product is CASSLTGAYNEQFF.

This CDR3 reads CASSPSGSGGELFF. The CDR3 nucleotides read TGTGCCAGCAGCCCTAGCGGGAGTGGCGGGGAGCTGTTTTTT. V gene TRBV7-2 combines with J gene TRBJ2-2; the match to TRBD2 covers 10 bases. The CDR3 contains 14 residues. V was pared by 5 bases and J by 7 bases, with 4 bases of the junction left unmatched. CDR1 is SGHTA, CDR2 FQGNSA, per germline.

This chain links TRBV7-8 with TRBJ2-7, with D possibly matching TRBD2 (6 bases). The CDR3 consists of 14 residues. V lost 1 base, J lost 3 bases, and 10 bases lay in between. In germline, CDR1 is SGHVS, CDR2 FQNEAQ. The CDR3 region has the DNA TGTGCCAGCAGCTTAGGACTAGGCCTCTACGAGCAGTACTTC. It translates to CASSLGLGLYEQYF.

The chain carries TRBV7-8 and TRBJ2-7; D unresolved. Trimming cost V 0 bases and J 4 bases, with 7 bases left between them. The CDR3 sequence is 13 residues long. Germline assignment: CDR1 SGHVS and CDR2 FQNEAQ. Here the CDR3 DNA reads TGTGCCAGCAGCTTAGCGGGCCTGTACGAGCAGTACTTC. Its protein product is CASSLAGLYEQYF.

The rearrangement links TRBV19 to TRBJ2-1; the match to TRBD1 covers 7 bases. The CDR3 has 15 amino acids. Germline values: CDR1 LNHDA, CDR2 SQIVND (reference sequence). V dropped 0 bases and J dropped 2; count of bases not matched to a gene: 1. DNA for the CDR3: TGTGCCAGTAGTATAGAGCAGGGGGCCTACAATGAGCAGTTCTTC. Translation gives CASSIEQGAYNEQFF.

This sequence joins TRBV5-6 and TRBJ1-6, with a possible D match to TRBD1 (6 bases). Germline V gene lookup returns CDR1 SGHDT and CDR2 YYEEEE. The CDR3 has 15 residues. V dropped 5 bases and J dropped 6 bases, with 15 bases sitting between them. The CDR3 nucleotides read TGTGCCAGCAGTTCCGGATGGACAGTTAATTCACCCCTCCACTTT. Its translation: CASSSGWTVNSPLHF. Full variable domain (rest looked up from reference TRBV5-6 and TRBJ1-6): DAGVTQSPTHLIKTRGQQVTLRCSPKSGHDTVSWYQQALGQGPQFIFQYYEEEERQRGNFPDRFSGHQFPNYSSELNVNALLLGDSALYLCASSSGWTVNSPLHFGNGTRLTVT.

This chain connects TRBV7-9 to TRBJ1-4; unclear D gene. Trimming pared 3 bases from V and 8 bases from J, leaving 7 bases between. This CDR3 is 12 amino acids long. Looked up from germline, CDR1 is SEHNR and CDR2 is FQNEAQ (reference sequence). The CDR3 nucleotides read TGTGCCAGCAGCTTTTTCCAGGAAAAACTGTTTTTT. Its protein product is CASSFFQEKLFF.

The rearrangement uses TRBV19 and TRBJ1-3; weak D call: TRBD1 (5 bases). The CDR3 runs 17 residues. Germline V lookup: CDR1 LNHDA, CDR2 SQIVND (reference sequence). Trimming removed 4 bases at V and 0 bases at J, with 16 bases between. The CDR3 DNA follows: TGTGCCAGTAGTACCGAAGGGGCCAGGATCTCTGGAAACACCATATATTTT. This codes for CASSTEGARISGNTIYF.

The gene calls are TRBV5-6 and TRBJ2-1; TRBD2 matches at 12 bases. CDR3 length: 16 residues. Germline trimming cut 3 bases from V and 4 bases from J; bases unmatched to any gene: 5. CDR1 and CDR2 from the germline V gene are SGHDT and YYEEEE. CDR3 sequence reads: CASSWGTSGQYNEQFF. CDR3 in DNA: TGTGCCAGCAGCTGGGGGACTAGCGGGCAGTACAATGAGCAGTTCTTC.

The V call is TRBV7-2, the J call TRBJ1-2, with TRBD1 identical over 11 bases. The junction had 5 bases not matched to a gene; V was cut back by 3 bases and J by 5 bases. Looked up from germline, CDR1 is SGHTA and CDR2 is FQGNSA. The CDR3 contains 15 residues. The CDR3 protein is CASSFMDRGQYGYTF. The CDR3 DNA is TGTGCCAGCAGCTTTATGGACAGGGGGCAGTATGGCTACACCTTC.

V and J are TRBV6-5 and TRBJ2-7, with 9 bases lining up with TRBD2. CDR1 is MNHEY, CDR2 SVGAGI, per germline. The CDR3 is made up of 16 amino acids. V dropped 2 bases and J dropped 4; count of bases not matched to a gene: 9. The CDR3 DNA reads as TGTGCCAGCAGTTACGGGGCTCCGGGACTAGCTTACGAGCAGTACTTC. Protein: CASSYGAPGLAYEQYF.

The V and J genes are TRBV4-1 and TRBJ1-1, with D perhaps TRBD1 (6 bases). The CDR3 consists of 14 residues. Germline CDR1 MGHRA, CDR2 YSYEKL. V was clipped by 4 bases and J by 7 bases, with 16 bases between them. The CDR3 DNA sequence: TGCGCCAGCAGCCCAACCAACAGGGCAAATGAAGCTTTCTTT. It translates to CASSPTNRANEAFF.